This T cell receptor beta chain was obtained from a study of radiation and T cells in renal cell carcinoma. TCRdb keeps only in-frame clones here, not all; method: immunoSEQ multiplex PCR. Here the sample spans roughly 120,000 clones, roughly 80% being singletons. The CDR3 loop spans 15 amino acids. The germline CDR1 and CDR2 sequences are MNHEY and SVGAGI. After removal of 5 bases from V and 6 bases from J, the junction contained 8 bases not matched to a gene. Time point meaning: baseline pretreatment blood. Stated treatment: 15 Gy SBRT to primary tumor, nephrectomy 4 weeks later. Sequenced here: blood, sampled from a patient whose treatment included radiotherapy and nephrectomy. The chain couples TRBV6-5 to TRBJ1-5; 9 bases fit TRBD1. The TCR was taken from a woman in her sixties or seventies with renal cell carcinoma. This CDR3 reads CASSVQGAPGQPQHF. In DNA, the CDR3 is TGTGCCAGCAGTGTACAGGGGGCGCCGGGTCAGCCCCAGCATTTT.